The text below deals with one T cell receptor beta chain. The antigen remains undetermined. Using immunoSEQ multiplex PCR, the repertoire was profiled, and TCRdb retains in-frame clones only, with some absent. The table shows some 75,000 clones, with around 96% occurring only once. The source of the sample is a study of cytomegalovirus exposure and HLA in healthy donors. Regarding the study as a whole: In the 120 validation repertoires, a later analysis found that first-cohort TCR clusters tended to co-occur. Rare TCR sequences predominated, though certain public TCRs were found in many donors.

The V gene's germline CDR1 is MNHEY and CDR2 SVGAGI. V was cut by 10 bases and J by 0 bases, with 14 bases left in between. The CDR3 has 14 amino acids. This sequence was found in a woman aged 18-29 years in good health and CMV-seronegative. This sequence joins TRBV6-5 and TRBJ2-3; D is perhaps TRBD2 (5 bases). Sample: PBMCs. The CDR3 sequence: CATLSGASTDTQYF. The CDR3 DNA follows: TGTGCCACCTTAAGCGGAGCCAGCACAGATACGCAGTATTTT.